This T cell receptor beta chain emerged from a study of T-cell memory formation after mild COVID-19 (dated by TCRdb to about 2021). Regarding the complete study: TCR sequence clusters from the two donors were largely donor specific. T-cell clones expanding and contracting after mild COVID-19 in two donors were tracked by longitudinal TCRalpha and TCRbeta repertoire sequencing. The cohort comprised two young, previously healthy adult volunteers, one female and one male. Broader findings and caveats from the paper: Contracting CD4+ clones were found mainly in CM and EM memory subsets, while CD8+ clones were enriched in EMRA. Balanced CD4/CD8 phenotypes were observed for clones contracting from day 15 to 85, whereas a bias towards CD4+ was observed for a second wave of clones expanding from day 15 to 37. Some responding clones were found in pre-infection memory, which suggests that pre-existing cross-reactive memory T cells took part in the SARS-CoV-2 response. SARS-CoV-2 specificity of the second-wave clones peaking on day 37 was not confirmed. The study covered only a couple of mild cases, and larger cohorts including severe cases with pre-infection samples were considered necessary.

TCRdb names Illumina NovaSeq 6000 as the instrument used. TCRalpha and TCRbeta cDNA libraries were built by 5'RACE with constant-segment primers, adding sample barcodes and unique molecular identifiers. Trizol reagent was used to extract RNA from every sample. Library amplification was performed in two PCR steps, and a second sample barcode and Illumina TruSeq adapters were introduced in the second step. Libraries were sequenced on an Illumina NovaSeq with 2 x 150 bp paired-end reads. As for the original processing: The reads were demultiplexed and collapsed into UMI-guided consensus sequences using migec v1.2.7. Using mixcr v2.1.11, UMI consensuses were aligned to TRA and TRB V and J templates and then assembled into clonotypes. Expanded or contracted clonotypes were those called significant by both edgeR and NoisET, with noise models trained on biological replicates. For edgeR calls, the thresholds were a false discovery rate-adjusted p below 0.01 and a log2 fold-change of 1. PCA with hierarchical clustering of max-normalized trajectories of the 1000 most abundant clonotypes was used as exploratory dynamics analysis. Separately sequenced CD4+ and CD8+ repertoires were used to assign the CD4 or CD8 phenotype of responding clones. In-frame beta chains were kept once TCRdb had trimmed the public reads at Q25 with fastp and called clones with MiXCR. Rows are combined by CDR3 protein, so each entry shows the most common genes and DNA. It is TCRdb's table, rather than the study itself, that gives the V and J calls and clone size. The sample records nearly 350,000 distinct CDR3 sequences, 13% of which are singletons. The ten largest clonotypes hold about a fifth of the sample.

This clonotype was seen many times. The clone's antigen remains unknown. No base quality values were provided; no much bigger clone lies one nucleotide off. PBMCs were isolated by Ficoll-Paque density gradient centrifugation. V and J lose 0 bases and 0 bases, and a span of 11 bases separates them. CDR1 MNHEY and CDR2 SVGAGI are derived from the germline V gene. The CDR3 runs 17 amino acids, cysteine and phenylalanine included. The DNA shown is the 51-base CDR3, in frame from base 1. The rearranged chain carries TRBV6-5 and TRBJ2-2; the D gene remains uncertain. The TCR originated in a man aged 18 to 29 who had mild COVID-19 (a few samples of this study predate the infection). The sample titles of this study are shuffled in the database, so cell type and time point are left out; the donor was told from shared clones. Specimen: PBMCs or a T cell subset sorted from them (not recorded which). In nucleotides, the sequence is TGTGCCAGCAGTTACTCGAAGGACGGAGCGAACACCGGGGAGCTGTTTTTT. This gives the protein CASSYSKDGANTGELFF.